These 8 T cell receptor beta chains share one sample of origin, sequenced in a study of shared clonotypes between healthy human individuals. The assay was immunoSEQ multiplex PCR, and TCRdb's table has in-frame clones only and misses some. There are about 330,000 clones in the sample; approximately 79% occur only once, and approximately 10% lies in the top ten. Sequencing was done on a sample of memory CD4+ T cells sorted from blood. Subset: CD45RA-negative fraction. Receptors originate from a man aged 25-45 years in good health.

This rearrangement joins TRBV18 to TRBJ1-1; 10 positions match TRBD1. The CDR3 runs to 13 residues. CDR1 is KGHSH and CDR2 is LQKENI in the germline V gene. With 4 bases clipped from V and 6 bases from J, the junction kept 2 bases outside the gene matches. The CDR3 DNA is TGTGCCAGCTCACTTGGGACAGGGGCTGAAGCTTTCTTT. This translates into CASSLGTGAEAFF.

The chain is built from TRBV5-5 and TRBJ2-5; 8 bases match TRBD2. Unmatched junction bases numbered 8, after V lost 4 bases and J lost 0 bases. The CDR3 contains 16 residues. Per germline, CDR1 SGHKS and CDR2 YYEKEE (reference sequence). CDR3: CASSKEASGYQETQYF. In DNA, the CDR3 is TGTGCCAGCAGCAAGGAAGCTAGCGGGTACCAAGAGACCCAGTACTTC.

The J gene is TRBJ2-7, the V gene TRBV25-1; perhaps TRBD1 as D (6 bases). The germline gives CDR1 MGHDK, CDR2 SYGVNS. V dropped 3 bases and J dropped 7 bases, with 10 bases sitting between them. CDR3 size: 12 residues. In DNA form, the CDR3 reads TGTGCCAGCAGTGATCAAAGGGGGGAGCAGTACTTC. It yields the protein CASSDQRGEQYF.

The chain is built from TRBV7-6 and TRBJ2-5, with TRBD1 identical over 7 bases. CDR1 and CDR2 (germline): SGHVS, FNYEAQ. This CDR3 region has 14 residues. Unmatched junction bases numbered 5, after V lost 5 bases and J lost 2 bases. The CDR3 nucleotides are TGTGCCAGCAGCCGGGGACAGTTGCAAGAGACCCAGTACTTC. Amino acid sequence: CASSRGQLQETQYF. Drawing the rest from reference TRBV7-6 and TRBJ2-5, the complete variable domain is GAGVSQSPRYKVTKRGQDVALRCDPISGHVSLYWYRQALGQGPEFLTYFNYEAQQDKSGLPNDRFSAERPEGSISTLTIQRTEQRDSAMYRCASSRGQLQETQYFGPGTRLLVL.

The J gene is TRBJ2-7, the V gene TRBV29-1; 7 bases are shared with TRBD2. CDR3 length: 13 amino acids. The V gene's germline CDR1 is SQVTM and CDR2 ANQGSEA. Trimming removed 7 bases from V and 4 bases from J; junction bases left unmatched: 10. CDR3 in amino acids: CSAMGLPEYEQYF. CDR3 bases: TGCAGCGCAATGGGACTACCGGAATACGAGCAGTACTTC.

The chain joins TRBV7-2 to TRBJ2-7, with TRBD1 matching 9 bases. The CDR3 runs 14 residues. With 1 base clipped from V and 6 bases from J, the junction kept 4 bases outside the gene matches. CDR1 and CDR2 (germline): SGHTA, FQGNSA. This chain's CDR3 is CASSLDNRGREQYF. DNA of the CDR3: TGTGCCAGCAGCTTAGATAACAGGGGGCGCGAGCAGTACTTC.

The DNA for the CDR3 is TGTGCCAGCAGCTTAGCTGCACCTAGCACAGATACGCAGTATTTT. Residues: CASSLAAPSTDTQYF. The V call is TRBV11-2, the J call TRBJ2-3; D uncertain. Germline CDR1 SGHAT, CDR2 FQNNGV. CDR3 length: 15 residues. V dropped 1 base and J dropped 0 bases, with 8 bases sitting between them. Together with reference TRBV11-2 and TRBJ2-3, the CDR3 gives the full variable domain: EAGVAQSPRYKIIEKRQSVAFWCNPISGHATLYWYQQILGQGPKLLIQFQNNGVVDDSQLPKDRFSAERLKGVDSTLKIQPAKLEDSAVYLCASSLAAPSTDTQYFGPGTRLTVL.

J is TRBJ2-1 and V is TRBV7-8; no firm D call. V lost 7 bases, J lost 5 bases, and 9 bases lay in between. Germline V gene data show CDR1 as SGHVS and CDR2 as FQNEAQ. This CDR3 spans 12 amino acids. The CDR3 spells CASTLGHNEQFF. CDR3 bases: TGTGCCAGCACCCTCGGACACAATGAGCAGTTCTTC.